This TCR beta chain was found in a study of cytomegalovirus exposure and HLA in healthy donors. Germline CDR1 MNHEY, CDR2 SVGAGI. V gave up 5 bases and J gave up 2 bases; unmatched junction bases: 6. The CDR3 runs 15 residues. A multiplex PCR was run with 60 Vbeta primers and 13 Jbeta primers. TCRdb's table, derived via immunoSEQ multiplex PCR, lists solely in-frame clones and lacks some. This listing includes about 70,000 clones. This sequence originates from a woman in her 30s in good health and CMV-seronegative. The rearrangement uses TRBV6-5 and TRBJ1-5, with 7 bases fitting TRBD1. Sequenced sample: PBMCs. CDR3 region: CASSRQGKGNQPQHF. The CDR3 DNA follows: TGTGCCAGCAGTCGACAGGGTAAGGGCAATCAGCCCCAGCATTTT.